This T cell receptor beta chain was sequenced during a study of blood T cell repertoires in COVID-19. The ends lost 4 bases at V and 5 bases at J; junction bases unmatched: 7. The CDR3 covers 15 residues. The V gene's germline CDR1 is MGHRA and CDR2 YSYEKL. TCRdb keeps only in-frame clones here, not all; method: immunoSEQ multiplex PCR. The table shows 150,000 to 200,000 clones, with about four fifths occurring only once. The chain combines TRBV4-1 with TRBJ1-4, with 7 positions matching TRBD1. The TCR originated in a human donor with acute or convalescent COVID-19. The donor label of this sample is uncertain. The sequencing input was peripheral blood. The CDR3 region has the DNA TGCGCCAGCAGCCTTAGGGACAGTTTAAATGAAAAACTGTTTTTT. Its protein product is CASSLRDSLNEKLFF.